The 31 T cell receptor beta chains reported below all come from one sample, sequenced in a study of T cell responses to AZD1222 COVID-19 vaccine. Using immunoSEQ multiplex PCR, the repertoire was profiled, and TCRdb retains in-frame clones only, with some absent. Seen here are fewer than 50,000 clones, approximately 80% observed once, and the top ten hold roughly 7.2%. The sample consisted of peripheral blood, taken on day 0 of AZD1222 vaccination. These TCRs come from an adult in good health.

As DNA, the CDR3 is TGTGCCAGCAGTGAAGGGACAGCCATTGAAGCTTTCTTT. Protein sequence: CASSEGTAIEAFF. This rearrangement joins TRBV6-1 to TRBJ1-1, with D possibly being TRBD1 (6 bases). The ends were cut back, 1 base at V and 7 bases at J, with 10 bases in the middle. Germline V gives CDR1 MNHNS, CDR2 SASEGT. This CDR3 contains 13 residues.

The rearrangement links TRBV19 to TRBJ1-5, with TRBD1 as a possible D gene (6 bases). Germline CDR1 reads LNHDA; CDR2 reads SQIVND (reference sequence). The CDR3 extends over 11 amino acids. Trimming took off 4 bases at V and 16 bases at J, with 14 bases between the two ends. CDR3 sequence: CASSKGQFTHF. CDR3 bases: TGTGCCAGTAGTAAAGGACAGTTCACCCATTTT.

The chain links TRBV2 to TRBJ1-1; 7 bases align to TRBD1. V shed 6 bases, J shed 5 bases, and the junction held 12 bases outside the gene matches. The CDR3 length is 15 residues. CDR1 and CDR2 from the germline V gene are SNHLY and FYNNEI. This CDR3 is CASSLLDRLGTEAFF. CDR3 nucleotide sequence: TGTGCCAGCAGCCTTTTGGACAGGTTGGGTACTGAAGCTTTCTTT.

This clone was recorded only once. The rearrangement uses TRBV30 and TRBJ2-3; D may be TRBD1 (6 bases). The CDR3 consists of 13 residues. The germline V gene encodes CDR1 GTSNPN and CDR2 SVGIG (reference sequence). Trimming took 5 bases from V and 1 from J, leaving 10 bases between them. The CDR3 sequence: CAWLDSRTDTQYF. As DNA, the CDR3 is TGTGCCTGGCTGGACAGTCGCACAGATACGCAGTATTTT.

The CDR3 loop reads CASSIGDSRGREKLFF. The CDR3 region has the DNA TGTGCCAGTAGTATAGGGGATTCGAGGGGTCGGGAAAAACTGTTTTTT. The chain carries TRBV19 and TRBJ1-4; tentative D call: TRBD1 (5 bases). Trimming stripped 1 base from V and 8 bases from J, with 17 bases between. Germline V gene sequence: CDR1 LNHDA, CDR2 SQIVND (reference sequence). The CDR3 runs 16 residues.

The chain uses TRBV28 and TRBJ1-3; unclear D gene. This CDR3 is built from 13 residues. Germline V gives CDR1 MDHEN, CDR2 SYDVKM. Trimming pared 4 bases from V and 4 bases from J, leaving 8 bases between. The CDR3 sequence: CASSWEHGNTIYF. CDR3 DNA sequence: TGTGCCAGCAGTTGGGAACACGGAAACACCATATATTTT.

In this sample, this clone turned up a few times. The chain employs TRBV14 and TRBJ2-1; D is uncertain. The length of the CDR3 is 13 residues. V was cut by 0 bases and J by 13 bases, with 13 bases left in between. Germline loops: CDR1 SGHDN, CDR2 FVKESK. The chain's CDR3 is CASSQDTPNLQFF. The CDR3 nucleotides read TGTGCCAGCAGCCAAGATACACCCAACCTACAGTTCTTC.

The chain combines TRBV24-1 with TRBJ2-5; possible D gene TRBD2, 6 bases. Trimming took off 4 bases at V and 2 bases at J, with 13 bases between the two ends. Germline loops: CDR1 KGHDR, CDR2 SFDVKD. The CDR3 loop spans 15 amino acids. The CDR3 DNA reads TGTGCCACCAGTGACTCCAGGCGGGGTCAAGAGACCCAGTACTTC. This translates into CATSDSRRGQETQYF.

The chain is built from TRBV6-1 and TRBJ1-4, with D tentatively TRBD1 (5 bases). The CDR3 contains 15 residues. The germline V and J ends were trimmed by 2 bases and 4 bases, with 11 bases remaining between them. CDR1 and CDR2 (germline): MNHNS, SASEGT. CDR3 nucleotide sequence: TGTGCCAGCAGTGAAATGAGGGGAAATAATGAAAAACTGTTTTTT. It is translated as CASSEMRGNNEKLFF.

This clone appeared a single time. This chain joins TRBV29-1 and TRBJ1-1, with D maybe TRBD1 (5 bases). The ends were cut back, 5 bases at V and 0 bases at J, with 10 bases in the middle. CDR3 size: 13 residues. The V gene's germline CDR1 is SQVTM and CDR2 ANQGSEA. CDR3 in amino acids: CSVSGFMNTEAFF. The DNA for the CDR3 is TGCAGCGTTTCAGGGTTTATGAACACTGAAGCTTTCTTT.

This rearrangement joins TRBV9 to TRBJ2-5, with D hard to call. Germline V CDR1 and CDR2: SGDLS, YYNGEE. V was trimmed by 1 base and J by 0 bases, leaving 4 bases between them. The CDR3 is 13 amino acids. For the CDR3, the DNA is TGTGCCAGCAGCGTAAGGGACCAAGAGACCCAGTACTTC. Translating it yields CASSVRDQETQYF.

The rearrangement joins TRBV6-5 to TRBJ2-7; 8 bases align to TRBD1. V lost 4 bases to trimming and J lost 4 bases; unmatched junction nucleotides: 3. Germline CDR1 and CDR2: MNHEY and SVGAGI. The CDR3 loop spans 13 amino acids. The CDR3 here is CASSSQGVYEQYV. CDR3 in DNA: TGTGCCAGCAGTTCACAGGGGGTATACGAGCAGTACGTC.

This chain links TRBV13 with TRBJ2-5; 8 nucleotides match TRBD2. The CDR3 consists of 14 residues. The V gene's germline CDR1 is PRHDT and CDR2 FYEKMQ (reference sequence). Unmatched junction bases numbered 1, after V lost 4 bases and J lost 0 bases. In DNA, the CDR3 is TGTGCCAGCAGCTCGGGGGGGTACCAAGAGACCCAGTACTTC. This sequence encodes CASSSGGYQETQYF.

The rearrangement links TRBV24-1 to TRBJ2-2; TRBD2 might be the D (5 bases). Germline lookup yields CDR1 KGHDR and CDR2 SFDVKD. V lost 1 base, J lost 1 base, and 6 bases lay in between. The CDR3 sequence is 15 residues long. In nucleotides, the CDR3 is TGTGCCACCAGTGATTTTGGGAGGAACACCGGGGAGCTGTTTTTT. Protein product: CATSDFGRNTGELFF.

This chain links TRBV29-1 with TRBJ2-5; perhaps TRBD2 as D (5 bases). V gave up 0 bases and J gave up 2 bases, with 16 bases separating them. The CDR3 sequence is 16 residues long. Looked up from germline, CDR1 is SQVTM and CDR2 is ANQGSEA. This chain's CDR3 is CSVEDLEGIPQETQYF. The CDR3 coding sequence is TGCAGCGTTGAAGATCTTGAGGGAATCCCTCAAGAGACCCAGTACTTC.

The chain combines TRBV6-4 with TRBJ2-1; D may correspond to TRBD1 or TRBD2 (5 bases each). V lost 0 bases and J lost 4, with 19 bases in between. Germline lookup yields CDR1 MRHNA and CDR2 SNTAGT. The CDR3 consists of 18 residues. The DNA for the CDR3 is TGTGCCAGCAGTGACTCGAATGGGGGTGAGGGGTTTTACAATGAGCAGTTCTTC. This sequence encodes CASSDSNGGEGFYNEQFF.

The chain links TRBV6-2 or TRBV6-3 to TRBJ2-1; 9 positions agree with TRBD2. The J segment lost 8 bases and the V segment lost 0 bases, leaving 11 bases of the junction unmatched. This CDR3 region has 17 residues. Germline values: CDR1 MNHEY, CDR2 SVGEGT. CDR3 sequence: CASSYSFGSGSWDEQFF. DNA of the CDR3: TGTGCCAGCAGTTACTCGTTTGGTAGCGGGAGTTGGGATGAGCAGTTCTTC.

V and J are TRBV13 and TRBJ2-1, with D perhaps TRBD2 (5 bases). This CDR3 spans 14 amino acids. Trimming cost V 2 bases and J 5 bases, with 10 bases left between them. Germline loops: CDR1 PRHDT, CDR2 FYEKMQ (reference sequence). The CDR3 nucleotides are TGTGCCAGCAGCTTAACCGCGACTAACAATGAGCAGTTCTTC. Translation: CASSLTATNNEQFF.

The chain couples TRBV19 to TRBJ2-2, with TRBD2 as a possible D gene (6 bases). This CDR3 region has 14 residues. V was shortened by 6 bases and J by 4 bases, with 12 bases between the two germline ends. Germline CDR1 and CDR2: LNHDA and SQIVND (reference sequence). The CDR3 sequence is CASRGQGLTGELFF. As DNA, the CDR3 is TGTGCCAGTAGAGGTCAGGGACTCACCGGGGAGCTGTTTTTT.

The gene calls are TRBV29-1 and TRBJ2-7; no reliable D call. Germline assignment: CDR1 SQVTM and CDR2 ANQGSEA. V was pared by 5 bases and J by 0 bases, with 20 bases between. This CDR3 comprises 16 residues. CDR3 amino acids: CSVQRCFVENSYEQYV. The CDR3 DNA reads TGCAGCGTTCAACGATGTTTCGTGGAGAACTCCTACGAGCAGTACGTC.

The chain recombines TRBV19 with TRBJ1-5; no firm D call. Germline V gene sequence: CDR1 LNHDA, CDR2 SQIVND (reference sequence). The CDR3 spans 12 residues. Trimming left V 8 bases short and J 6 bases short, with 11 bases between. CDR3 in amino acids: CASSVLSQPQHF. In DNA, the CDR3 is TGTGCCAGTTCGGTTTTGAGTCAGCCCCAGCATTTT.

The CDR3 bases are TGCGCCAGCAGTGATCCGGGAGGGGGTTCCTACGAGCAGTACTTC. Translation: CASSDPGGGSYEQYF. This chain joins TRBV10-1 and TRBJ2-7, with TRBD2 matching 8 bases. The germline V gene has CDR1 WNHNN and CDR2 SYGVQD (reference sequence). With 3 bases clipped from V and 1 base from J, the junction kept 5 bases outside the gene matches. This CDR3 spans 15 amino acids.

The chain is built from TRBV29-1 and TRBJ1-6, with unresolved D. There are 13 residues in the CDR3. Trimming shortened V by 4 bases and J by 10 bases, and 14 bases separated the two germline ends. Germline V lookup: CDR1 SQVTM, CDR2 ANQGSEA. CDR3 DNA sequence: TGCAGCGTTGCGCGGACTCTAGGGTCACCCCTCCACTTT. It encodes CSVARTLGSPLHF.

V and J are TRBV28 and TRBJ1-1, with D possibly being TRBD1 (5 bases). This CDR3 has 14 amino acids. V was trimmed by 5 bases and J by 1 base, leaving 11 bases between them. In germline, CDR1 is MDHEN, CDR2 SYDVKM. This chain's CDR3 is CASSLAQGNTEAFF. The CDR3 bases are TGTGCCAGCAGTCTCGCGCAGGGGAACACTGAAGCTTTCTTT.

The chain is built from TRBV9 and TRBJ1-2, with a tentative D call TRBD1 (5 bases). This CDR3 comprises 16 residues. Germline CDR1 is SGDLS and CDR2 is YYNGEE. The V end lost 4 bases, the J end lost 2 bases, and 18 bases lay between the germline ends. The CDR3 sequence: CASSQSGQLINYGYTF. Here the CDR3 DNA reads TGTGCCAGCAGCCAGTCGGGGCAGTTGATAAACTATGGCTACACCTTC.

There are a few counts of this clone. This chain links TRBV6-4 with TRBJ1-1; D is unclear. Germline values: CDR1 MRHNA, CDR2 SNTAGT. V shed 5 bases and J shed 1 base, with 11 bases lying between them. The CDR3 has 14 residues. The CDR3 nucleotides are TGTGCCAGCAGTAGGGAGGGAGGGAACACTGAAGCTTTCTTT. This encodes CASSREGGNTEAFF.

This chain links TRBV5-8 with TRBJ2-2; 9 bases fit TRBD1. V gave up 5 bases and J gave up 6 bases; unmatched junction bases: 8. Per germline, CDR1 SGHTS and CDR2 YDEGEE. The CDR3 is 15 residues long. Written as DNA, the CDR3 is TGTGCCAGCAGAGGGACAGGGTCAGTCGCCGGGGAGCTGTTTTTT. It encodes CASRGTGSVAGELFF.

In regard to this clone: The identical CDR3 is also encoded by other nucleotide sequences in the sample. The chain couples TRBV2 to TRBJ1-5, with TRBD1 matching over 10 bases. Unmatched junction bases numbered 4, after V lost 6 bases and J lost 2 bases. Germline CDR1 SNHLY, CDR2 FYNNEI. This CDR3 region has 15 residues. The CDR3 DNA follows: TGTGCCAGCAGGGGGGACAGGGGAGGCAATCAGCCCCAGCATTTT. Its translation: CASRGDRGGNQPQHF.

V and J are TRBV28 and TRBJ1-1; D gene uncertain. This CDR3 spans 15 amino acids. V lost 2 bases to trimming and J lost 2 bases, with 12 bases between them. Germline CDR1 and CDR2: MDHEN and SYDVKM. The CDR3 is CASSLPARPNTEAFF. As DNA, the CDR3 is TGTGCCAGCAGTTTACCGGCCAGACCAAACACTGAAGCTTTCTTT. The variable domain in full, completed from reference TRBV28 and TRBJ1-1, reads DVKVTQSSRYLVKRTGEKVFLECVQDMDHENMFWYRQDPGLGLRLIYFSYDVKMKEKGDIPEGYSVSREKKERFSLILESASTNQTSMYLCASSLPARPNTEAFFGQGTRLTVV.

This clone was counted only a few times. The rearrangement joins TRBV3-1 (or the pseudogene TRBV3-2) to TRBJ1-2, with a weak D call TRBD1 (6 bases). V dropped 4 bases and J dropped 8 bases, with 14 bases sitting between them. The CDR3 totals 13 residues. Germline V CDR1 and CDR2: LGHDT, YNNKEL (reference sequence). The CDR3 DNA follows: TGTGCCAGCAGCCCATTAACAGGGCACGGCTACACCTTC. Residues: CASSPLTGHGYTF.

This clone has a handful of counts. The sample contains more than one DNA sequence encoding this CDR3. The chain recombines TRBV2 with TRBJ1-2, with 8 nucleotides matching TRBD1. The V segment lost 5 bases and the J segment 4 bases; nucleotides outside the gene matches: 6. This CDR3 comprises 14 residues. Germline V gene lookup returns CDR1 SNHLY and CDR2 FYNNEI. CDR3 sequence reads: CASSRDRTSYGYTF. The CDR3 DNA reads TGTGCCAGCAGTCGGGACAGGACAAGCTATGGCTACACCTTC.